These T cell receptor beta chains were read from a single sample in a study of vaccination and CD4 T cells after COVID-19. TCRdb reprocessed the PCR reads via MiXCR and lists one record per CDR3 protein. The repertoire has about 13,000 distinct CDR3 sequences, 41% of them found once; the top ten carry roughly 8.4%. These TCRs are of unknown antigen specificity. The input for sequencing was CD4+ T cells from blood, cultured in vitro, taken after SARS-CoV-2 vaccination. The receptors come from a human donor who had recovered from COVID-19. The CDR3 runs from the conserved cysteine through the conserved F or W.

CASSRRSISGNTIYF TRBV7-9
CSANFPTNYGYTF TRBV20-1
CSARDSRVTYNEQFF TRBV20-1
CASSRTGGGETQYF TRBV6-1
CATSDAKTDRNQETQYF TRBV24-1
CASRFGGWAFF TRBV27
CASSPGTVMNTEAFF TRBV5-1
CASSNNPSSPLHF TRBV11-3
CASSRDRGHSGNTIYF TRBV7-9
CASAAVSYNEQFF TRBV5-1
CASSSGEGRGGTGELFF TRBV7-2
CASSATGVEQYF TRBV11-2
CSARDNRNNYGYTF TRBV20-1
CASSLGLAGGYNEQFF TRBV5-1
CASSLEGQQGINQPQHF TRBV7-8
CASSLVSAGGAYEQFF TRBV7-6
CASSLGGTGPLQETQYF TRBV11-3
CSARLPGPTGVPPQHF TRBV20-1
CASSLHGLAGNTGELFF TRBV7-2
CATSRVVNTEAFF TRBV15
CASSQDGVEAFF TRBV23-1
CASSLAGREDDGYTF TRBV11-2
CARPQTGSNQPQHF TRBV10-1
CSAGSGGNSPLHF TRBV20-1
CASSLGRLAGIVNEQFF TRBV5-1
CASSLNSGGLGNTIYF TRBV7-2
CASRYATSGAYEQYF TRBV7-2
CASSEGLWSYTGELFF TRBV6-1
CASSLGTGVNYEQYF TRBV27
CASSRWTATFSNQPQHF TRBV19
CASSPGGGPTDTQYF TRBV11-3
CASSEDSQETQYF TRBV7-7
CASSQVQGPGNTIYF TRBV4-1
CASSLVSGSEQYF TRBV27
CSAPSAGLYSNQPLHF TRBV20-1
CASSSPSGGRYNEQFF TRBV6-2/TRBV6-3
CASSHGRYTDTQYF TRBV23-1
CASSNRSNYGYTF TRBV12-3/TRBV12-4
CASRPGGGGAQETQYF TRBV6-2/TRBV6-3
CASSLIRRGLELTEAFF TRBV7-3
CASSPSGGHTEAFF TRBV18
CSARQSTDTQYF TRBV20-1
CSARGPSGSYEQYF TRBV20-1